The 3 T cell receptor beta chains given below trace back to one sample, sequenced in a study of T cell responses to AZD1222 COVID-19 vaccine. The table came from immunoSEQ multiplex PCR; TCRdb's copy has only in-frame clones and leaves some out. The table shows approximately 220,000 clones, with 93% occurring only once. Specimen: peripheral blood, collected on day 0 of MenACWY control vaccination. The receptors shown here come from an adult in good health.

The chain has TRBV30 and TRBJ1-2, with D possibly matching TRBD1 (6 bases). The CDR3 covers 13 residues. Germline lookup yields CDR1 GTSNPN and CDR2 SVGIG (reference sequence). V was clipped by 2 bases and J by 2 bases, with 9 bases between them. The CDR3 reads CAWSSGQNYGYTF. The CDR3 DNA reads TGTGCCTGGAGTTCGGGACAAAACTATGGCTACACCTTC. The whole variable domain, filled in from reference TRBV30 and TRBJ1-2, reads SQTIHQWPATLVQPVGSPLSLECTVEGTSNPNLYWYRQAAGRGLQLLFYSVGIGQISSEVPQNLSASRPQDRQFILSSKKLLLSDSGFYLCAWSSGQNYGYTFGSGTRLTVV.

The chain carries TRBV6-5 and TRBJ2-7, with D unclear. The V gene's germline CDR1 is MNHEY and CDR2 SVGAGI. The CDR3 covers 14 residues. The V end lost 5 bases, the J end lost 2 bases, and 13 bases lay between the germline ends. The CDR3 here is CASSPTGRPYEQYF. CDR3 coding DNA: TGTGCCAGCAGTCCGACTGGCAGACCCTACGAGCAGTACTTC.

This rearrangement joins TRBV12-3 or TRBV12-4 to TRBJ1-2, with a weak D call TRBD1 (5 bases). With 6 bases removed from V and 3 bases from J, the gap between germline ends came to 11 bases. CDR3 length: 13 amino acids. The CDR3 loop is CASSPGRDYGYTF. Written as DNA, the CDR3 is TGTGCCAGCAGCCCGGGACGAGACTATGGCTACACCTTC.